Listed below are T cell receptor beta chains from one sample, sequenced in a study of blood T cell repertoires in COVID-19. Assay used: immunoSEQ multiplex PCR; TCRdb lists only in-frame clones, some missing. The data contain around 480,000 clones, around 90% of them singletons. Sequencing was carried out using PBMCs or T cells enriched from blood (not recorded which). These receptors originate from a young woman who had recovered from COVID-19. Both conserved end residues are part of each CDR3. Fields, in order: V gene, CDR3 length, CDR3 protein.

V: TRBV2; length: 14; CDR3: CASRGDFQLVGYTF
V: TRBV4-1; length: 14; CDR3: CASSHPGLTYEQYF
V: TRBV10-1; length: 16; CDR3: CASSELVQGLNSPLHF
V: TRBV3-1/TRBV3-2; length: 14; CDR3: CASSLQGSSAAQYF
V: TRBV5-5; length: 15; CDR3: CASSPRTGATTEAFF
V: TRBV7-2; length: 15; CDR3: CASSLGYSRGSPLHF
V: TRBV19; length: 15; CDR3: CASSISGVMGQPQHF
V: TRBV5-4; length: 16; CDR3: CASSLEKVTDNNEQFF
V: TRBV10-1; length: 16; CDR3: CASSEDAGGPRNEQFF
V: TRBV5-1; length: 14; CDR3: CASSYQGGGETQYF
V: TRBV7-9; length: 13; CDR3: CASSHPTGYEQYF
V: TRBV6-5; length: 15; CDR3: CASSYSTGGYQEAFF
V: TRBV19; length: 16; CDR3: CASSGGRRSGDQPQHF
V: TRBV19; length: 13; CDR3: CASKPGGDYGYTF
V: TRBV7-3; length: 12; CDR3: CARGGENYGYTF
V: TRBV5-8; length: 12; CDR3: CASSLAITEAFF
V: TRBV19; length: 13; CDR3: CASSDTINTEAFF
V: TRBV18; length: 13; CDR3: CASSPRQDYEQYF
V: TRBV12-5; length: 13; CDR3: CASEQTNTGELFF
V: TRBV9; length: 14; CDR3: CASSAGRGSYEQYF
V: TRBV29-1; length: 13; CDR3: CSVDLGGPYEQYF
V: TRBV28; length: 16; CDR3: CASSSIQDYSYNEQFF
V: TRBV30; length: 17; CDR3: CAWSVAGAGTKNTEAFF
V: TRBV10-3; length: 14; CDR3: CAISESRVNTEAFF
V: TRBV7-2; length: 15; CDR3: CASSLARGPTGELFF
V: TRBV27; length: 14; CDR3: CASSLYRDYQPQHF
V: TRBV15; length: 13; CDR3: CATSRDRSETQYF
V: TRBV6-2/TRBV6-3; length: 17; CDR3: CASSLTSGAPSYNEQFF
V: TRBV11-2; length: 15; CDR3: CASSPTRGSGNTIYF
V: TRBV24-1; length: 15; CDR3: CATSDSLGTGEEQYF
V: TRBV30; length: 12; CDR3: CAWRAGYTEAFF
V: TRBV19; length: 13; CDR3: CASSISSNYGYTF
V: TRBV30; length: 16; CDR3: CAGSFGGTGENSPLHF
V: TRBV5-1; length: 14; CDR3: CASSLDPGGYGYTF
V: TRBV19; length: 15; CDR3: CASSFRGADTGELFF
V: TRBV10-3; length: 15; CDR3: CAISETGTGDTEAFF
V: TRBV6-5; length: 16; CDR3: CASSYSSRSGGTEAFF